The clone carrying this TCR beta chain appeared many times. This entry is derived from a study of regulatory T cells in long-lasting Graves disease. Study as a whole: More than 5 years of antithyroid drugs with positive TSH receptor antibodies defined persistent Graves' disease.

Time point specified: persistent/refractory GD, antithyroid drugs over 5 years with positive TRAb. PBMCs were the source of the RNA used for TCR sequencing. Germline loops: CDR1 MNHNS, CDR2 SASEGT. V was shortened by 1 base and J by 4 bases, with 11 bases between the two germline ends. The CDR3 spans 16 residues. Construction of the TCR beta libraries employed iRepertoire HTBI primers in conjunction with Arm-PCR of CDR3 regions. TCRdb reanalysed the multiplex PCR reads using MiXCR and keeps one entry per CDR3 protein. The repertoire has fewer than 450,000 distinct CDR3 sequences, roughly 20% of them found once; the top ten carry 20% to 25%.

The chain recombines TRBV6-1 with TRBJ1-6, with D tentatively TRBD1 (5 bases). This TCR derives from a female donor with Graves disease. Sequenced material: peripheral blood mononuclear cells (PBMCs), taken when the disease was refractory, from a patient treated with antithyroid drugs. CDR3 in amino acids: CASSEVQGSYNSPLHF. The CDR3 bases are TGTGCCAGCAGTGAAGTTCAGGGATCATATAATTCACCCCTCCACTTT.